These 19 T cell receptor beta chains were sequenced from one sample in a study of OX40 agonist ivuxolimab in advanced cancers. Produced via immunoSEQ multiplex PCR; TCRdb's table is partial and in-frame only. The sample lists about 49,000 clones; over 60% were seen once. Source: CD4+ or CD8+ T cells sorted from blood, taken in a trial of the OX40 agonist ivuxolimab. The receptor source for this set is an adult with an advanced solid tumor such as melanoma, head and neck, liver or kidney cancer.

The chain recombines TRBV7-6 with TRBJ2-1, with TRBD2 matching 10 bases. CDR1 SGHVS and CDR2 FNYEAQ come from the germline V gene. CDR3 length: 16 amino acids. The V and J ends lost 3 bases and 4 bases, in that order; junction bases with no gene match: 6. The CDR3 loop is CASSFPRTSGYNEQFF. CDR3 DNA: TGTGCCAGCAGCTTTCCCCGGACTAGCGGTTACAATGAGCAGTTCTTC.

In its sample, this clone was seen a few times. The rearrangement links TRBV19 to TRBJ2-5, with D tentatively TRBD1 (5 bases). Germline lookup yields CDR1 LNHDA and CDR2 SQIVND (reference sequence). The V gene lost 5 bases and the J gene lost 1 base, with 8 bases spanning the gap. The CDR3 has 13 amino acids. In DNA, the CDR3 is TGTGCCAGTAGTCAGACAGTCCAAGAGACCCAGTACTTC. Amino acids: CASSQTVQETQYF.

This clone has a handful of counts. The gene calls are TRBV7-2 and TRBJ2-1, with a possible D match to TRBD2 (6 bases). Germline CDR1 is SGHTA and CDR2 is FQGNSA. Trimming removed 1 base at V and 0 bases at J, with 16 bases between. The CDR3 is made up of 18 amino acids. CDR3 DNA sequence: TGTGCCAGCAGCTTAGAGGGCTTTACGGGAGACTCCTACAATGAGCAGTTCTTC. This sequence encodes CASSLEGFTGDSYNEQFF.

This clone showed up just a few times. The V call is TRBV7-6, the J call TRBJ1-1; no firm D call. V dropped 9 bases and J dropped 2 bases, with 4 bases sitting between them. Germline V gene data show CDR1 as SGHVS and CDR2 as FNYEAQ. The CDR3 has 10 residues. The CDR3: CASGNTEAFF. The CDR3, as DNA: TGTGCCAGTGGTAACACTGAAGCTTTCTTT.

This rearrangement joins TRBV28 to TRBJ2-3, with 9 bases fitting TRBD1. The J segment lost 5 bases and the V segment lost 6 bases, leaving 3 bases of the junction unmatched. There are 13 residues in the CDR3. Looked up from germline, CDR1 is MDHEN and CDR2 is SYDVKM. The CDR3 coding sequence is TGTGCCAGCAGAGGACAGGGGAAAGATACGCAGTATTTT. Translated, it gives CASRGQGKDTQYF.

Here the CDR3 DNA reads TGCGCCAGCAGCTCCGAGAGGGACAGGGACGGCGAGCAGTACTTC. Its protein is CASSSERDRDGEQYF. This rearrangement joins TRBV5-1 to TRBJ2-7, with 9 bases identical to TRBD1. Germline V lookup: CDR1 SGHRS, CDR2 YFSETQ. The CDR3 consists of 15 residues. J was trimmed by 6 bases and V by 3 bases; bases with no gene match: 10.

The rearrangement joins TRBV4-1 to TRBJ1-2; TRBD1 aligns across 7 bases. Germline V gene lookup returns CDR1 MGHRA and CDR2 YSYEKL. The V and J ends lost 3 bases and 0 bases, in that order; junction bases with no gene match: 1. The CDR3 covers 14 residues. The CDR3 nucleotides are TGCGCCAGCAGCCAGGGACAGTCTAACTATGGCTACACCTTC. Its protein is CASSQGQSNYGYTF.

The genes are TRBV2 and TRBJ1-5; D ambiguous. The germline gives CDR1 SNHLY, CDR2 FYNNEI. Between the trimmed V and J ends, which lost 5 bases and 5 bases, there was a span of 4 bases. The CDR3 extends over 11 amino acids. CDR3 coding DNA: TGTGCCAGCAGTACTGATCAGCCCCAGCATTTT. It is translated as CASSTDQPQHF.

This clone was counted between two and nine times. J is TRBJ1-4 and V is TRBV5-1, with D maybe TRBD1 (6 bases). CDR3 length equals 13 residues. Germline V gene lookup returns CDR1 SGHRS and CDR2 YFSETQ. The V gene lost 4 bases and the J gene lost 5 bases, with 9 bases spanning the gap. In nucleotides, the CDR3 is TGCGCCAGCAGCCCTGGACAGAATGAAAAACTGTTTTTT. Encoded protein: CASSPGQNEKLFF.

This clone was recorded only once. The chain joins TRBV19 to TRBJ1-5; 9 bases agree with TRBD1. V gave up 4 bases and J gave up 5 bases; unmatched junction bases: 9. Germline values: CDR1 LNHDA, CDR2 SQIVND (reference sequence). The CDR3 contains 16 residues. CDR3 DNA: TGTGCCAGTAGTAATTCCGGGACAGGGAGGGATCAGCCCCAGCATTTT. Translated, it gives CASSNSGTGRDQPQHF.

The CDR3 bases are TGTGCCAGCAGCAGGACTAGCGATGAGCAGTTCTTC. Translating it yields CASSRTSDEQFF. The rearrangement joins TRBV9 to TRBJ2-1, with TRBD2 matching over 9 bases. The trim removed 4 bases at V and 8 bases at J, leaving 1 base unmatched. The CDR3 has 12 residues. From germline, CDR1 is SGDLS and CDR2 YYNGEE.

The chain carries TRBV28 and TRBJ1-2; D possibly corresponds to TRBD1 (5 bases). The CDR3 length is 13 residues. Germline V CDR1 and CDR2: MDHEN, SYDVKM. V gave up 5 bases and J gave up 4 bases, with 11 bases separating them. CDR3 nucleotide sequence: TGTGCCAGCAGTCCGACAGAGTCCTATGGCTACACCTTC. Translated: CASSPTESYGYTF.

J is TRBJ2-2 and V is TRBV7-2; 9 bases fit TRBD2. CDR1 SGHTA and CDR2 FQGNSA come from the germline V gene. The length of the CDR3 is 18 residues. Trimming at V came to 1 base and at J to 6 bases, leaving 12 bases not matched to a gene. CDR3 residues: CASSLDLPGTSLSGELFF. The CDR3 nucleotides are TGTGCCAGCAGCTTAGACCTTCCCGGGACTAGCCTTTCCGGGGAGCTGTTTTTT.

This chain uses TRBV6-1 with TRBJ1-2; D ambiguous. The CDR3 covers 11 residues. The germline V and J ends were trimmed by 6 bases and 8 bases, with 10 bases remaining between them. Germline values: CDR1 MNHNS, CDR2 SASEGT. The DNA of the CDR3 is TGTGCCAGCAGCCTTAGGGCGGGCTACACCTTC. Its translation: CASSLRAGYTF.

The gene calls are TRBV5-1 and TRBJ2-7; TRBD2 aligns across 7 bases. V was pared by 0 bases and J by 4 bases, with 4 bases of the junction left unmatched. The CDR3 contains 14 residues. Germline-derived CDR1 and CDR2 are SGHRS and YFSETQ. CDR3 residues: CASSLGGGRYEQYF. DNA of the CDR3: TGCGCCAGCAGCTTGGGCGGCGGGAGATACGAGCAGTACTTC.

This clone appeared a few times. The gene calls are TRBV21-1 and TRBJ1-1; the table's D gene call, TRBD1, was not cross checked with the DNA. TRBV21-1 is a documented pseudogene. There are 16 residues in the CDR3. In DNA, the CDR3 is TGTGCCAGCAGTACTCGACAGGGGGCTATGAACACTGAAGCTTTCTTT. Its translation is CASSTRQGAMNTEAFF.

Here the CDR3 DNA reads TGTGCCAGCAGCAACCGCGGGGACGGAAACACCATATATTTT. It specifies CASSNRGDGNTIYF. V usage is TRBV11-2 and J usage is TRBJ1-3; tentatively, D is TRBD1 (5 bases). Germline CDR1 SGHAT, CDR2 FQNNGV. The CDR3 consists of 14 residues. Trimming stripped 5 bases from V and 4 bases from J, with 12 bases between.

The CDR3 reads CASSLKLAGMGEQYF. CDR3 nucleotides: TGCGCCAGCAGCTTGAAACTAGCGGGCATGGGGGAGCAGTACTTC. The chain joins TRBV5-1 to TRBJ2-5; 9 bases match TRBD2. J gave up 11 bases and V 1 base, and 12 bases lay outside the gene matches. The germline gives CDR1 SGHRS, CDR2 YFSETQ. This CDR3 contains 15 residues.

The chain carries TRBV11-3 and TRBJ2-5; 7 nucleotides align to TRBD2. Looked up from germline, CDR1 is SGHNT and CDR2 is YENEEA. The ends lost 2 bases at V and 7 bases at J; junction bases unmatched: 10. The length of the CDR3 is 15 residues. CDR3 residues: CASSLTAGREGTQYF. The CDR3 coding sequence is TGTGCCAGCAGCTTAACAGCGGGGAGGGAAGGGACCCAGTACTTC.